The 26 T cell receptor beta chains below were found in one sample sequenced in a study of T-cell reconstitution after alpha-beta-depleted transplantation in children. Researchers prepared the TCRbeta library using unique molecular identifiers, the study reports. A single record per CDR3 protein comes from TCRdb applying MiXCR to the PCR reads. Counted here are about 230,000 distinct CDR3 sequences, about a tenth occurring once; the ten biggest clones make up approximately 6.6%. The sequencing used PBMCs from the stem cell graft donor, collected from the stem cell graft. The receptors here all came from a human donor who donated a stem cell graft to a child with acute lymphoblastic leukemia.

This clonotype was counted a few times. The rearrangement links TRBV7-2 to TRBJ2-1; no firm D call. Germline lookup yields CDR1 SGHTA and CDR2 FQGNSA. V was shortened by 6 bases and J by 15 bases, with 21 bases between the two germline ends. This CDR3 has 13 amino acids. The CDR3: CASSHYLDPNPFF. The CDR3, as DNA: TGTGCCAGCAGTCACTACCTTGACCCAAACCCGTTCTTC.

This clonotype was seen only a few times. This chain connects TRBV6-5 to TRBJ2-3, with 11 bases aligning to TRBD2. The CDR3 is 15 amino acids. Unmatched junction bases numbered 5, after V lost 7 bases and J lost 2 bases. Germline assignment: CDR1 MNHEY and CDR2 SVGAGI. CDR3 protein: CASTSGGLNTDTQYF. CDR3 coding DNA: TGTGCCAGCACTAGCGGGGGGCTTAACACAGATACGCAGTATTTT.

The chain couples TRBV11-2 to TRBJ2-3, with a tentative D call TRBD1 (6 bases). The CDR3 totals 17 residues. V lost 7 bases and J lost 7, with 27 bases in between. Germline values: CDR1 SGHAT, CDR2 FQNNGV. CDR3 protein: CASTLYRVRGMAYTQYF. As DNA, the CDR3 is TGTGCCAGCACACTATACAGGGTTAGGGGAATGGCATATACGCAGTATTTT. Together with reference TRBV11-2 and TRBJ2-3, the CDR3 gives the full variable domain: EAGVAQSPRYKIIEKRQSVAFWCNPISGHATLYWYQQILGQGPKLLIQFQNNGVVDDSQLPKDRFSAERLKGVDSTLKIQPAKLEDSAVYLCASTLYRVRGMAYTQYFGPGTRLTVL.

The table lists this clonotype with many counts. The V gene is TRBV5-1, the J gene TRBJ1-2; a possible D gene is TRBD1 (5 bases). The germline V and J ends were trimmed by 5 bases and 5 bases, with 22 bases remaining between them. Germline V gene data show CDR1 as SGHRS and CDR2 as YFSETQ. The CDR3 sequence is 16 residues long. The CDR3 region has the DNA TGCGCCAGCAGTCACGGCCTGGCCAGGGATCCGTATGGCTACACCTTC. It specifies CASSHGLARDPYGYTF.

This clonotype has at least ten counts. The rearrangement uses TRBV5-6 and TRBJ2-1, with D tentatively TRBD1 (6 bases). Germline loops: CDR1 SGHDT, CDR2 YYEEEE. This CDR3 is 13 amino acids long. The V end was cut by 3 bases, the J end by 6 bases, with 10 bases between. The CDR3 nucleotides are TGTGCCAGCAGCTCACAGGGTCTCAATGAGCAGTTCTTC. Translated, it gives CASSSQGLNEQFF.

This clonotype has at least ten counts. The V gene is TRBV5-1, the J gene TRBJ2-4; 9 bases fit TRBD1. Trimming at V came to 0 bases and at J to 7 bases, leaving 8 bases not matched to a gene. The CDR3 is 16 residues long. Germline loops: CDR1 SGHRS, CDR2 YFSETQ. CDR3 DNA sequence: TGCGCCAGCAGCTTGGCCCCCGGGACAGGGTCGAACATTCAGTACTTC. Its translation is CASSLAPGTGSNIQYF.

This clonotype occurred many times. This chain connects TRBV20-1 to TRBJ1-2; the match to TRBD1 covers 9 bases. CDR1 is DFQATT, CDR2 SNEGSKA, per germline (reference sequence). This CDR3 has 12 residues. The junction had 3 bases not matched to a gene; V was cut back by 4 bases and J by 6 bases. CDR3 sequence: CSANRGPDGYTF. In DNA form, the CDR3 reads TGCAGTGCTAACAGGGGGCCCGATGGCTACACCTTC.

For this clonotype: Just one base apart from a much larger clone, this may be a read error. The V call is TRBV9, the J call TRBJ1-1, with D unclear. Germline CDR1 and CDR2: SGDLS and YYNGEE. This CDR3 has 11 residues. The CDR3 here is CVSSSDTEAFF. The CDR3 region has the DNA TGTGTCAGCAGTTCGGACACTGAAGCTTTCTTT.

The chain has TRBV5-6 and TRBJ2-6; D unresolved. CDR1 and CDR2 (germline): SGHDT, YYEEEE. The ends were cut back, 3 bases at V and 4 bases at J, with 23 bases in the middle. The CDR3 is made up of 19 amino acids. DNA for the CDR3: TGTGCCAGCAGCTCTCCCATCGGTGTAGGAGCTCTGGGGGCCAACGTCCTGACTTTC. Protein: CASSSPIGVGALGANVLTF.

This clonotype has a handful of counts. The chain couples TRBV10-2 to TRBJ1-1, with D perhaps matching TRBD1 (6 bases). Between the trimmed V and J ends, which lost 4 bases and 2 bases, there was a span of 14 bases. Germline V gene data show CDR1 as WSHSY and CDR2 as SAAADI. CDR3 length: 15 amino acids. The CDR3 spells CASSAGTTGNTEAFF. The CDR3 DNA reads TGCGCCAGCAGTGCCGGTACGACAGGCAACACTGAAGCTTTCTTT.

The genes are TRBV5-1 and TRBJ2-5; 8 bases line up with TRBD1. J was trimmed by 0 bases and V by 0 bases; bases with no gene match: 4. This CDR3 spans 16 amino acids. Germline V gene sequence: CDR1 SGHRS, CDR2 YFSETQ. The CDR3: CASSLADRVYQETQYF. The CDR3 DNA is TGCGCCAGCAGCTTGGCGGACAGGGTGTACCAAGAGACCCAGTACTTC. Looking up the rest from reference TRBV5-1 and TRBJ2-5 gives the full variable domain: KAGVTQTPRYLIKTRGQQVTLSCSPISGHRSVSWYQQTPGQGLQFLFEYFSETQRNKGNFPGRFSGRQFSNSRSEMNVSTLELGDSALYLCASSLADRVYQETQYFGPGTRLLVL.

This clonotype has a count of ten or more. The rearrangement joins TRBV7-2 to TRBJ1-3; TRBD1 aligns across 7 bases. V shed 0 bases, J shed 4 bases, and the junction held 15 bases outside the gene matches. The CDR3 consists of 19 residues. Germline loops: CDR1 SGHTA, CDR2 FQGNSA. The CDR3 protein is CASSLAGGQPKIPGNTIYF. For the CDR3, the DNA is TGTGCCAGCAGCTTAGCGGGGGGACAGCCGAAGATACCGGGAAACACCATATATTTT.

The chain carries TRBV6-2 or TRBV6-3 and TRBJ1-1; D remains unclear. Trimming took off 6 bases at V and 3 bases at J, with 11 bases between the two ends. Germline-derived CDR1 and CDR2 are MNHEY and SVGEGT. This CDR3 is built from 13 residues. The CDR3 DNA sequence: TGTGCCAGCAGGGCTCCGCTGGACACTGAAGCTTTCTTT. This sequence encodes CASRAPLDTEAFF.

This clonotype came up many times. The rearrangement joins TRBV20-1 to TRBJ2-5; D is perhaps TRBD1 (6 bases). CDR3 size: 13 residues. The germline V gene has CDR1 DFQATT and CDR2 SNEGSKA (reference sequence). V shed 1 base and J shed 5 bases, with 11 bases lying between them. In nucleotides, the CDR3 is TGCAGTGCTAGAGCCGGGACAAAGGAGACCCAGTACTTC. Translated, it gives CSARAGTKETQYF.

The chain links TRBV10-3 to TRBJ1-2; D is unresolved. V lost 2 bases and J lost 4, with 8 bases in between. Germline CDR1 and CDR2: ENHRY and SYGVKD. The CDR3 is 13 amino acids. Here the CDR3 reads CAISEELGYGYTF. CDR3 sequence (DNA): TGTGCCATCAGTGAGGAATTGGGCTATGGCTACACCTTC.

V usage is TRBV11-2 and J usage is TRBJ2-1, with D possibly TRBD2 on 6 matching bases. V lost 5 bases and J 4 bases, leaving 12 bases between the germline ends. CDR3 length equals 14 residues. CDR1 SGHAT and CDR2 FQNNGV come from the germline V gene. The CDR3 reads CASSVMGGYNEQFF. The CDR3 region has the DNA TGTGCCAGCAGCGTAATGGGGGGTTACAATGAGCAGTTCTTC.

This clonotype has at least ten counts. CDR3 sequence: CASGLKTPGNSPLHF. DNA of the CDR3: TGTGCCAGCGGATTAAAGACACCCGGTAATTCACCCCTCCACTTT. The gene calls are TRBV3-1 and TRBJ1-6; no clear D gene. V was pared by 8 bases and J by 6 bases, with 17 bases between. The CDR3 sequence is 15 residues long. Germline loops: CDR1 LGHDT, CDR2 YNNKEL (reference sequence).

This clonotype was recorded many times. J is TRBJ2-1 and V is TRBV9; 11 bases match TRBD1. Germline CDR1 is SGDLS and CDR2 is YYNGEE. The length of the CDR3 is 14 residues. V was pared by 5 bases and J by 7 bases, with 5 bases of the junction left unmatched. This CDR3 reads CASSGQGARNEQFF. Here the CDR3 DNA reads TGTGCCAGCAGTGGACAGGGGGCGCGGAATGAGCAGTTCTTC. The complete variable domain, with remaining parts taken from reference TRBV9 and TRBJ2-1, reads DSGVTQTPKHLITATGQRVTLRCSPRSGDLSVYWYQQSLDQGLQFLIQYYNGEERAKGNILERFSAQQFPDLHSELNLSSLELGDSALYFCASSGQGARNEQFFGPGTRLTVL.

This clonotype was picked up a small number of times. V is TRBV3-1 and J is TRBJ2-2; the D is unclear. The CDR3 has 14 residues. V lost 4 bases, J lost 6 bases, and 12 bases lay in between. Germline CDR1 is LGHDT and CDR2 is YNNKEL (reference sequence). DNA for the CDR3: TGTGCCAGCAGCCGAACAGTGGTTCCCGGGGAGCTGTTTTTT. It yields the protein CASSRTVVPGELFF.

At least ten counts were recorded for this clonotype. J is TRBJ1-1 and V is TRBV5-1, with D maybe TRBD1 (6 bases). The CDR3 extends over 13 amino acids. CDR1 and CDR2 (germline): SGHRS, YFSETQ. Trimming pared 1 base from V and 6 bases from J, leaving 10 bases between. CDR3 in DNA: TGCGCCAGCAGCTTGCGGCAGGGGTCTGAAGCTTTCTTT. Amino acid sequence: CASSLRQGSEAFF.

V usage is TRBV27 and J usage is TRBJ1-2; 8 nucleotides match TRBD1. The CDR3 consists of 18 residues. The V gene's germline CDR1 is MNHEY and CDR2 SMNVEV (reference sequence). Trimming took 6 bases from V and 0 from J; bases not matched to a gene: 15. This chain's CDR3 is CASRSMTGVWRANYGYTF. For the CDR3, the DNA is TGTGCCAGCAGGTCGATGACAGGGGTCTGGAGAGCTAACTATGGCTACACCTTC.

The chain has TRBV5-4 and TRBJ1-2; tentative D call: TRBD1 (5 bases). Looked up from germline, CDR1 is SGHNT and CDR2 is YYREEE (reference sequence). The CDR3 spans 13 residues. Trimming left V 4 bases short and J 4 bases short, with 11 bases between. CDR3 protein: CASSGRGSYGYTF. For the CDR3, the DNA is TGTGCCAGCAGCGGTCGGGGCAGCTATGGCTACACCTTC.

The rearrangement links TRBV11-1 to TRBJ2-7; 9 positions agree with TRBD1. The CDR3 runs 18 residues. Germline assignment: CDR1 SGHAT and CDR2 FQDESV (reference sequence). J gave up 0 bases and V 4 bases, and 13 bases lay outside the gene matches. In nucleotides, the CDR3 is TGTGCCAGCAGCTCCTCGGACAGGGGCCGTTTAAGCTCCTACGAGCAGTACTTC. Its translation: CASSSSDRGRLSSYEQYF. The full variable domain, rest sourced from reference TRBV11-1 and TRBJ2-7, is EAEVAQSPRYKITEKSQAVAFWCDPISGHATLYWYRQILGQGPELLVQFQDESVVDDSQLPKDRFSAERLKGVDSTLKIQPAELGDSAMYLCASSSSDRGRLSSYEQYFGPGTRLTVT.

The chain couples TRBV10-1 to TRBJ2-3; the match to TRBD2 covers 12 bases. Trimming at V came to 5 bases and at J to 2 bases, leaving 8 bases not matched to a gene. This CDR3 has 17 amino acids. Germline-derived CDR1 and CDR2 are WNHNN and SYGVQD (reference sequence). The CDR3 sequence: CASSPRTSGDPTDTQYF. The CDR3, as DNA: TGCGCCAGCAGTCCCAGGACTAGCGGGGACCCCACAGATACGCAGTATTTT.

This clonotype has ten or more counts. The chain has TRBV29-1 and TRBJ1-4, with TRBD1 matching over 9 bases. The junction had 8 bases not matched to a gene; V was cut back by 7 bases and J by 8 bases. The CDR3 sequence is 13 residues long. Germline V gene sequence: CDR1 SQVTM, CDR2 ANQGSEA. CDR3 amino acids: CSAADRGIEKLFF. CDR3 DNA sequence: TGCAGCGCGGCGGACAGGGGTATAGAAAAACTGTTTTTT.

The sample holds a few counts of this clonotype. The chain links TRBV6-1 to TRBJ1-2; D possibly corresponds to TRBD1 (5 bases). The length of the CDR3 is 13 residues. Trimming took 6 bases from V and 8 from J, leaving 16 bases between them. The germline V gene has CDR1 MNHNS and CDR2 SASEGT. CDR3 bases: TGTGCCAGCAGGATCAGGGTCTCGGGAGGCTACACCTTC. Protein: CASRIRVSGGYTF.